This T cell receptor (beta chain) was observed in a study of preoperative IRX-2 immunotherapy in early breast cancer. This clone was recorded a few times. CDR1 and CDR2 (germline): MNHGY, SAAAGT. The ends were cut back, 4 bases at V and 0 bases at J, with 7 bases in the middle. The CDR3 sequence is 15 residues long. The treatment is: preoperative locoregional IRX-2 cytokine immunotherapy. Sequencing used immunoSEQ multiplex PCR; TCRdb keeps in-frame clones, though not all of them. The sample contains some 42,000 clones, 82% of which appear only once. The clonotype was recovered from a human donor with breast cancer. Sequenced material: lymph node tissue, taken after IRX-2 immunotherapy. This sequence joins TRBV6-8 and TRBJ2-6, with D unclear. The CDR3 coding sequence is TGTGCCAGCAGTTCGACAATCTCTGGGGCCAACGTCCTGACTTTC. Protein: CASSSTISGANVLTF.